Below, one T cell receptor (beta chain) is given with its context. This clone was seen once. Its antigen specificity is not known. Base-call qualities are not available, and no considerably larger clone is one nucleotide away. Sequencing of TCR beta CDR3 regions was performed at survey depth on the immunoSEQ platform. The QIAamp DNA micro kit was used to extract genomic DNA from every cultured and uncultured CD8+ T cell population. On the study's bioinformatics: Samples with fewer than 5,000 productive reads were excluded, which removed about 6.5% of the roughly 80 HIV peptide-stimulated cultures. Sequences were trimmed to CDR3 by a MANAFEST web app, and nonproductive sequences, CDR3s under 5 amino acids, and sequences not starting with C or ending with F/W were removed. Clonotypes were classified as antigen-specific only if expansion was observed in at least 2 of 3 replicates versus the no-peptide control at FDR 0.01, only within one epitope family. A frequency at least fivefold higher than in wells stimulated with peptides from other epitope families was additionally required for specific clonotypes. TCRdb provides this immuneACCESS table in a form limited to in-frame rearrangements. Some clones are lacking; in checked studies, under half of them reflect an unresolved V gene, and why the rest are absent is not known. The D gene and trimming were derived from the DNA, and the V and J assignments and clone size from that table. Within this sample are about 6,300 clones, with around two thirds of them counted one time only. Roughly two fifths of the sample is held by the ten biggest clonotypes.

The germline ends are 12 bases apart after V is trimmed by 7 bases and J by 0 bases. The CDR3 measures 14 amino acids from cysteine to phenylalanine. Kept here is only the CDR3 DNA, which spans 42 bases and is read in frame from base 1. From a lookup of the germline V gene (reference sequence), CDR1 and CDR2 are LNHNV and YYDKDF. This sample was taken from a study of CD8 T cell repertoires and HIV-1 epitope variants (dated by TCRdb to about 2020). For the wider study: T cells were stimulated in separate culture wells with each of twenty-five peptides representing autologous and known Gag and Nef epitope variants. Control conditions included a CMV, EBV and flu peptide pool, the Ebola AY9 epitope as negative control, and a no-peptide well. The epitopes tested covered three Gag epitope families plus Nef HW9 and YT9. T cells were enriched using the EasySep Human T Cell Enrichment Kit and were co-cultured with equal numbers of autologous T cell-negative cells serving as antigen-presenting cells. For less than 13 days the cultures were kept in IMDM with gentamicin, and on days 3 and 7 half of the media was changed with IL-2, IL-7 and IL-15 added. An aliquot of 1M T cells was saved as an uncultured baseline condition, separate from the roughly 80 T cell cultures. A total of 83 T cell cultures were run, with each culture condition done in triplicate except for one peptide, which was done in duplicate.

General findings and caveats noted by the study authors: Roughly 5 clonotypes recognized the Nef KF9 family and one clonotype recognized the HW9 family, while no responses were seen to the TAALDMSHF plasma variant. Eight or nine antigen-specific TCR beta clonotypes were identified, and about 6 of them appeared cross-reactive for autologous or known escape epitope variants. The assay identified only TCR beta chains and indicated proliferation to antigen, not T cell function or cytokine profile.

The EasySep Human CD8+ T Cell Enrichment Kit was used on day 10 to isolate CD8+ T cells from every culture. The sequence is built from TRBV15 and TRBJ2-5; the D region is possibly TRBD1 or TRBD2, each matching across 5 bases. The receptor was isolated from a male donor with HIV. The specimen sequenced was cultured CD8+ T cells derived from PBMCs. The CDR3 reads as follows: CATKTGPNQETQYF. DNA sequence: TGTGCCACCAAAACGGGACCCAACCAAGAGACCCAGTACTTC.